The text below deals with one TCR beta chain. This entry comes from a study of blood T cell repertoires in COVID-19. After removal of 4 bases from V and 4 bases from J, the junction contained 12 bases not matched to a gene. Germline-derived CDR1 and CDR2 are SGHTA and FQGNSA. The CDR3 loop spans 17 amino acids. Using immunoSEQ multiplex PCR, the repertoire was profiled, and TCRdb retains in-frame clones only, with some absent. The sample holds about 300,000 clones, about nine tenths seen once. The receptor was derived from a woman in her thirties or forties who had recovered from COVID-19. Input material: PBMCs or T cells enriched from blood (not recorded which). This chain uses TRBV7-2 with TRBJ2-3; 9 bases are a match to TRBD2. The CDR3 DNA sequence: TGTGCCAGCAGCTCTAGGCCGCGGGGGGGCGTCGCAGATACGCAGTATTTT. Residues: CASSSRPRGGVADTQYF.